This TCR beta chain is from a study of blood T cell repertoires in COVID-19. Germline values: CDR1 SGHNT, CDR2 YYREEE (reference sequence). This CDR3 spans 11 amino acids. V was clipped by 3 bases and J by 2 bases, with 3 bases between them. Sequenced by immunoSEQ multiplex PCR; TCRdb stores in-frame clones only, minus some. This sample carries hundreds of thousands of clones, approximately 91% of them seen once, and the ten largest clones take around 11%. For this clone: A much larger clone is a single base away; this may be a read error.

This chain uses TRBV5-4 with TRBJ2-7, with D hard to call. This receptor was taken from a woman in her 30s with COVID-19, enrolled during active disease. Material for sequencing was peripheral blood. CDR3 sequence: CASSSTYEQYF. DNA of the CDR3: TGTGCCAGCAGCTCAACCTACGAGCAGTACTTC.